Following are 20 T cell receptor beta chains from one sample sequenced in a study of CD8 T cells in Susac syndrome. Random hexamers were used to reverse transcribe roughly 0.45 to 1 ug of RNA. TCRdb re-called the immunoSEQ multiplex PCR reads with MiXCR, one entry per CDR3 protein. The profile shows under 350,000 distinct CDR3 sequences, under 95% of them singletons. The sequenced sample was CD4+ T cells from PBMCs. These receptors were taken from a human donor with multiple sclerosis.

The genes are TRBV11-3 and TRBJ2-7; 12 bases fit TRBD1. There are 17 residues in the CDR3. The germline CDR1 and CDR2 sequences are SGHNT and YENEEA. Trimming removed 5 bases from V and 5 bases from J; junction bases left unmatched: 13. The CDR3, as DNA: TGTGCCAGCAGCCAACTTTGGGGACAGGGGGCTCGAGACGAGCAGTACTTC. Translation: CASSQLWGQGARDEQYF.

V and J are TRBV6-5 and TRBJ2-1; D is tentatively TRBD1 or TRBD2 (5 bases each). There are 16 residues in the CDR3. Germline loops: CDR1 MNHEY, CDR2 SVGAGI. V was shortened by 0 bases and J by 9 bases, with 18 bases between the two germline ends. CDR3 nucleotides: TGTGCCAGCAGTTACTCGATGAATTCCCCCGGGGCTGAGCAGTTCTTC. Protein sequence: CASSYSMNSPGAEQFF.

The chain has TRBV4-2 and TRBJ2-2, with D uncertain. Trimming removed 3 bases from V and 4 bases from J, with 9 bases in between. The germline V gene has CDR1 LGHNA and CDR2 YNFKEQ. CDR3 length: 14 amino acids. The CDR3 bases are TGTGCCAGCAGCCACCCCGGCGCCACCGGGGAGCTGTTTTTT. Amino acids: CASSHPGATGELFF.

The chain employs TRBV7-8 and TRBJ1-4; weak D call: TRBD1 (5 bases). CDR3 size: 17 residues. Germline V gives CDR1 SGHVS, CDR2 FQNEAQ. V was trimmed by 3 bases and J by 5 bases, leaving 19 bases between them. This CDR3 reads CASSFLPPGRINEKLFF. CDR3 in DNA: TGTGCCAGCAGCTTTCTTCCTCCGGGACGAATCAATGAAAAACTGTTTTTT.

The J gene is TRBJ1-1, the V gene TRBV5-1; D is unclear. This CDR3 is 14 amino acids long. CDR1 is SGHRS, CDR2 YFSETQ, per germline. V shed 3 bases and J shed 6 bases, with 15 bases lying between them. The CDR3 DNA reads TGCGCCAGCAGCTACGGACTCGGGTCCGCTGAAGCTTTCTTT. This translates into CASSYGLGSAEAFF. The entire variable domain, with the rest obtained from reference TRBV5-1 and TRBJ1-1, is as follows: KAGVTQTPRYLIKTRGQQVTLSCSPISGHRSVSWYQQTPGQGLQFLFEYFSETQRNKGNFPGRFSGRQFSNSRSEMNVSTLELGDSALYLCASSYGLGSAEAFFGQGTRLTVV.

V gene TRBV12-3 or TRBV12-4 combines with J gene TRBJ2-5; TRBD2 matches 14 bases. There are 18 residues in the CDR3. Trimming removed 7 bases from V and 2 bases from J; junction bases left unmatched: 12. CDR3 residues: CASTRKWTSGGIQETQYF. The CDR3 DNA is TGTGCCAGCACCCGAAAGTGGACTAGCGGGGGGATACAAGAGACCCAGTACTTC.

V gene TRBV7-3 combines with J gene TRBJ2-5, with TRBD2 matching 10 bases. Germline CDR1 is SGHTA and CDR2 is FQGTGA. J gave up 1 base and V 3 bases, and 2 bases lay outside the gene matches. The length of the CDR3 is 15 residues. This chain's CDR3 is CASSFSGGTQETQYF. DNA for the CDR3: TGTGCCAGCAGCTTTAGCGGGGGGACCCAAGAGACCCAGTACTTC.

This chain joins TRBV7-2 and TRBJ2-7; 10 positions agree with TRBD2. The CDR3 is 15 amino acids. Per the germline V gene, CDR1 is SGHTA and CDR2 is FQGNSA. The V and J ends lost 6 bases and 2 bases, in that order; junction bases with no gene match: 7. CDR3 DNA: TGTGCCAGCAGAGGAGGAAGCGGGAGGGCCTACGAGCAGTACTTC. Its translation is CASRGGSGRAYEQYF.

This rearrangement joins TRBV12-3 or TRBV12-4 to TRBJ1-5, with 8 bases lining up with TRBD1. This CDR3 is 17 amino acids long. Germline trimming cut 5 bases from V and 6 bases from J; bases unmatched to any gene: 15. CDR3 sequence (DNA): TGTGCCAGCAGTCGAACCATTATAGGACAGGGCGGTCAGCCCCAGCATTTT. Translated, it gives CASSRTIIGQGGQPQHF.

The chain joins TRBV5-6 to TRBJ2-1; possible D gene TRBD2, 5 bases. The CDR3 extends over 16 amino acids. Per germline, CDR1 SGHDT and CDR2 YYEEEE. V was cut by 2 bases and J by 8 bases, with 20 bases left in between. In nucleotides, the CDR3 is TGTGCCAGCAGCTTTGACTACGGAGAACTGAAGGATGAGCAGTTCTTC. Residues: CASSFDYGELKDEQFF.

The chain is built from TRBV28 and TRBJ2-1; 9 bases match TRBD1. CDR1 MDHEN and CDR2 SYDVKM come from the germline V gene. V lost 5 bases and J lost 5; bases outside the gene matches: 10. CDR3 size: 16 residues. The DNA for the CDR3 is TGTGCCAGCAGTACCCCCGGGACAGGGAGTCACAATGAGCAGTTCTTC. Translation: CASSTPGTGSHNEQFF.

Concerning this clonotype: Germline and junction disagree at one end, which may indicate a read error. The chain uses TRBV5-1 and TRBJ2-1; D might be TRBD1 (6 bases). The CDR3 consists of 13 residues. Germline V CDR1 and CDR2: SGHRS, YFSETQ. This CDR3 is CASSLVSGARGLF. The CDR3 DNA reads as TGCGCCAGCAGCTTGGTTTCAGGGGCCCGTGGGCTTTTC.

The V gene is TRBV19, the J gene TRBJ1-2; D is unclear. The CDR3 has 16 amino acids. Germline V lookup: CDR1 LNHDA, CDR2 SQIVND (reference sequence). Trimming cost V 4 bases and J 0 bases, with 15 bases left between them. The CDR3 loop is CASSTTPGIPNYGYTF. The CDR3 bases are TGTGCCAGTAGTACTACCCCGGGGATCCCTAACTATGGCTACACCTTC.

This chain joins TRBV7-9 and TRBJ1-2, with D maybe TRBD1 (5 bases). The V and J ends lost 8 bases and 5 bases respectively, with 21 bases between them. Germline V CDR1 and CDR2: SEHNR, FQNEAQ (reference sequence). The CDR3 runs to 15 residues. The CDR3 sequence is CASSPSRAAAYGYTF. DNA of the CDR3: TGTGCCAGCTCCCCCTCCAGGGCGGCTGCTTATGGCTACACCTTC.

The chain couples TRBV11-3 to TRBJ2-7; 8 positions match TRBD2. CDR3 size: 16 residues. J lost 4 bases, V lost 5 bases, and 13 bases had no gene match. CDR1 is SGHNT, CDR2 YENEEA, per germline. The CDR3 sequence is CASSPYGGSGDYEQYF. CDR3 in DNA: TGTGCCAGCAGCCCATATGGTGGTAGCGGGGATTACGAGCAGTACTTC.

The V gene is TRBV7-2, the J gene TRBJ2-7, with 7 bases lining up with TRBD1. The V gene's germline CDR1 is SGHTA and CDR2 FQGNSA. This CDR3 spans 14 amino acids. Losses at the gene ends were 4 bases for V and 2 bases for J; bases not matched to a gene: 5. CDR3 loop: CASSSWTGAYEQYF. The DNA of the CDR3 is TGTGCCAGCAGCTCGTGGACAGGAGCCTACGAGCAGTACTTC.

CDR3 nucleotides: TGTGCCAGCAGCTTGGTGAGGGCAAACACAGATACGCAGTATTTT. Its protein is CASSLVRANTDTQYF. V and J are TRBV5-6 and TRBJ2-3; possibly TRBD2 for D (5 bases). The CDR3 spans 15 residues. Germline assignment: CDR1 SGHDT and CDR2 YYEEEE. The ends were cut back, 0 bases at V and 2 bases at J, with 10 bases in the middle.

The chain joins TRBV4-3 to TRBJ2-3; 13 bases map to TRBD2. There are 16 residues in the CDR3. V shed 0 bases, J shed 10 bases, and the junction held 7 bases outside the gene matches. Germline CDR1 LGHNA, CDR2 YSLEER. CDR3 region: CASSQETSGRRGPQYF. The CDR3, as DNA: TGCGCCAGCAGCCAAGAGACTAGCGGGAGGAGGGGTCCGCAGTATTTT.

This chain links TRBV4-2 with TRBJ1-4, with unresolved D. V was trimmed by 0 bases and J by 8 bases, leaving 13 bases between them. The CDR3 is 15 residues long. Per germline, CDR1 LGHNA and CDR2 YNFKEQ. In DNA, the CDR3 is TGTGCCAGCAGCCAAGACGGAGGGTCGGGCGAAAAACTGTTTTTT. Translation: CASSQDGGSGEKLFF.

The CDR3 spells CASSLYRGMSGYTF. CDR3 sequence (DNA): TGTGCCAGCAGCCTATACAGGGGCATGAGTGGCTACACCTTC. V usage is TRBV2 and J usage is TRBJ1-2; 7 nucleotides agree with TRBD1. This CDR3 region has 14 residues. J gave up 7 bases and V 6 bases, and 11 bases lay outside the gene matches. Germline V gives CDR1 SNHLY, CDR2 FYNNEI.